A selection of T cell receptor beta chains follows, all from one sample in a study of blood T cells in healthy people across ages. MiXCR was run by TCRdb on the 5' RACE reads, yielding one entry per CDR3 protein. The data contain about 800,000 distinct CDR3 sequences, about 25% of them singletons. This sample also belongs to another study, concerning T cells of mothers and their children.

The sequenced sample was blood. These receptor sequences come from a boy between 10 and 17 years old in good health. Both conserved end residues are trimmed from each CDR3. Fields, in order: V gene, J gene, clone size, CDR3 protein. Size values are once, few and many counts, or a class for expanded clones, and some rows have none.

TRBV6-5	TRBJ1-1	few	ASSYSKEGRAF
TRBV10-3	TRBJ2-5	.	AISGTLAGGETQY
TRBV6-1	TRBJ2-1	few	ASSGLTMRGHNEQF
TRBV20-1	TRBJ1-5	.	SARGLIGYNQPQH
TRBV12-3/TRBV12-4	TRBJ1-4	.	ASSSKRERREKLF
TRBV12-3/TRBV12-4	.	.	ASSSRGGAGTDTQH
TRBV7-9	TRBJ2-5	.	ASLQIQETQY
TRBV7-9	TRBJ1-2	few	ASSAQGRHGYT
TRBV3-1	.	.	ASSQSVTYEQY
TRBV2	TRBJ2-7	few	ASREGTAAYEQY
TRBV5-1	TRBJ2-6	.	ASSLGGSVAGANVLT
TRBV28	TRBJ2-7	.	ASSTSGVSRVYEQY
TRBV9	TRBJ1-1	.	ASSGRPGADTEAF
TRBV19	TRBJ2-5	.	ASSIGTTFRETQY
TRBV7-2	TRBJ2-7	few	ASSLTAGASEQY
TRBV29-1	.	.	SVSQGELSYEQY
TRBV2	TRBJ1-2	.	ASSEGQGAGGYT
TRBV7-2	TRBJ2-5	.	ASSQLAPETQY
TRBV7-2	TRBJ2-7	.	ASSRRTSGYEQY
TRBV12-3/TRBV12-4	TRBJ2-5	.	ASSLTVRGETQY
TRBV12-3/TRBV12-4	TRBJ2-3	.	ASSLISADTQY
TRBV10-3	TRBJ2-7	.	AISEAEVGYDEQY
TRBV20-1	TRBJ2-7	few	SASPSYPSYEQY
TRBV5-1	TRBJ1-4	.	ASSLIAGTAYEKLF
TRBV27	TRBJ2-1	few	ASSLWWAGSSSYNEQF
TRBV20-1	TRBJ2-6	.	SATLAALSGANVLT
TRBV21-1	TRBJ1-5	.	ARSKREEQPQH
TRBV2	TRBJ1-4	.	ASRTQEGGEKLF
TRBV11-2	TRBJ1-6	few	ASSLDSTGSSYNSPLH
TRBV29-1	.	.	SVFRRNEQF
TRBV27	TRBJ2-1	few	ASGREGPYNEQF
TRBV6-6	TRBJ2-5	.	ASSTLAEETQY
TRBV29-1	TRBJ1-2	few	SVETTDSTGYT
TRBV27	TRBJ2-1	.	ASSSLSGLAGYNEQF
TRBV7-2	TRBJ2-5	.	ASSLMANQETQY
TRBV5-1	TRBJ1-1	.	ASSPTRTGDYMNTEAF
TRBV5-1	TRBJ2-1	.	ASSLGQGAAYNEQF
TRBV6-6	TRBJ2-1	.	ASDRDRGFYNEQF
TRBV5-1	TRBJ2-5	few	ASSYQTSGEETQY
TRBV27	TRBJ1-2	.	ASRSNYGYT
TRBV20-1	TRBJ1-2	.	SASDYGYT
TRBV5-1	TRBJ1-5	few	ASSLGQVPNQPQH
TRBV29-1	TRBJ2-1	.	SVRGSSYNEQF
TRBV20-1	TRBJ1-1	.	SAGDATNTEAF
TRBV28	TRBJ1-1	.	ASSSGSLGHSNTEAF
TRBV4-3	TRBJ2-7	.	ASSQAETPGDEQY
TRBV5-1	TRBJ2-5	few	ASAKMTSWETQY
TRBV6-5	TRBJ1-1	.	ASSYATGGDTEAF